The next 24 T cell receptor beta chains were all read from a single sample in a study of blood T cells in healthy people across ages. The use of a sample-barcoded 5' primer and a J-beta primer mix characterized a second PCR of about 6 to 11 cycles. TCRdb re-derived calls from the 5' RACE reads in MiXCR, one entry per CDR3 protein. The sample includes about 1.6 million distinct CDR3 sequences, roughly 32% seen only once; the top ten take about 11%. Sequencing input: blood. Receptors were obtained from a woman between 25 and 40 years old in good health.

The chain links TRBV3-1 to TRBJ2-3, with TRBD2 as a possible D gene (6 bases). Trimming stripped 3 bases from V and 6 bases from J, with 7 bases between. CDR1 and CDR2 (germline): LGHDT, YNNKEL (reference sequence). The CDR3 is 12 amino acids. CDR3 bases: TGTGCCAGCAGCCAGACTAGTGATACGCAGTATTTT. As protein: CASSQTSDTQYF.

This clonotype has only a few counts. V gene TRBV14 combines with J gene TRBJ2-5; possible D gene TRBD2, 6 bases. Between the trimmed V and J ends, which lost 0 bases and 1 base, there was a span of 15 bases. From germline, CDR1 is SGHDN and CDR2 FVKESK. CDR3 size: 17 residues. The CDR3 is CASSQDFRGFGQETQYF. The CDR3 DNA reads TGTGCCAGCAGCCAAGATTTTCGGGGGTTCGGCCAAGAGACCCAGTACTTC.

The chain has TRBV7-2 and TRBJ2-2; D is unclear. The CDR3 has 16 amino acids. V lost 0 bases to trimming and J lost 1 base, with 9 bases between them. CDR1 and CDR2 (germline): SGHTA, FQGNSA. The CDR3 region is CASSLAGAQNTGELFF. The CDR3, as DNA: TGTGCCAGCAGCTTAGCAGGAGCCCAGAACACCGGGGAGCTGTTTTTT. The whole variable domain, filled in from reference TRBV7-2 and TRBJ2-2, reads GAGVSQSPSNKVTEKGKDVELRCDPISGHTALYWYRQSLGQGLEFLIYFQGNSAPDKSGLPSDRFSAERTGGSVSTLTIQRTQQEDSAVYLCASSLAGAQNTGELFFGEGSRLTVL.

The V call is TRBV7-9, the J call TRBJ2-1; 10 nucleotides line up with TRBD2. V trimming: 6 bases; J trimming: 0 bases; junction bases outside the gene matches: 11. The V gene's germline CDR1 is SEHNR and CDR2 FQNEAQ (reference sequence). CDR3 length: 18 residues. CDR3 region: CASSHGGSSGSSYNEQFF. In DNA form, the CDR3 reads TGTGCCAGCAGTCATGGGGGATCTAGCGGGAGCTCCTACAATGAGCAGTTCTTC. Based on the CDR3 plus reference TRBV7-9 and TRBJ2-1, the full variable domain is DTGVSQNPRHKITKRGQNVTFRCDPISEHNRLYWYRQTLGQGPEFLTYFQNEAQLEKSRLLSDRFSAERPKGSFSTLEIQRTEQGDSAMYLCASSHGGSSGSSYNEQFFGPGTRLTVL.

The chain is built from TRBV11-2 and TRBJ2-7, with a tentative D call TRBD2 (6 bases). The DNA end is more similar to TRBJ2-4, so the J call may be wrong. The germline V gene has CDR1 SGHAT and CDR2 FQNNGV. The CDR3 runs to 14 residues. This CDR3 reads CASSSPRDKNIQYF. For the CDR3, the DNA is TGTGCCAGCAGCTCTCCGCGGGACAAAAACATTCAGTACTTC.

This clonotype was found many times. The gene calls are TRBV5-1 and TRBJ2-3; 10 bases map to TRBD2. With 2 bases clipped from V and 2 bases from J, the junction kept 5 bases outside the gene matches. In germline, CDR1 is SGHRS, CDR2 YFSETQ. The CDR3 consists of 16 residues. CDR3 nucleotides: TGCGCCAGCAGCTTCCACCTAGCGGGGGACACAGATACGCAGTATTTT. Amino acid sequence: CASSFHLAGDTDTQYF. The variable domain in full, with the rest retrieved from reference TRBV5-1 and TRBJ2-3, is KAGVTQTPRYLIKTRGQQVTLSCSPISGHRSVSWYQQTPGQGLQFLFEYFSETQRNKGNFPGRFSGRQFSNSRSEMNVSTLELGDSALYLCASSFHLAGDTDTQYFGPGTRLTVL.

V gene TRBV5-1 combines with J gene TRBJ2-5, with TRBD1 identical over 7 bases. The trim removed 4 bases at V and 5 bases at J, leaving 8 bases unmatched. Germline values: CDR1 SGHRS, CDR2 YFSETQ. The CDR3 contains 14 residues. The CDR3 region has the DNA TGCGCCAGCAGCCCGGGACAGAGGAGGGAGACCCAGTACTTC. This encodes CASSPGQRRETQYF.

This clonotype showed up many times. The chain joins TRBV4-1 to TRBJ2-7; 10 bases are shared with TRBD1. The CDR3 length is 17 residues. J gave up 8 bases and V 3 bases, and 16 bases lay outside the gene matches. Germline CDR1 and CDR2: MGHRA and YSYEKL. The CDR3 region is CASSHPKAGQGNTQQYF. DNA for the CDR3: TGCGCCAGCAGCCATCCCAAAGCGGGACAGGGGAACACCCAGCAGTACTTC.

This clonotype was picked up a small number of times. This rearrangement joins TRBV12-3 or TRBV12-4 to TRBJ2-1, with no clear D. CDR3 length: 13 amino acids. The V and J ends lost 6 bases and 12 bases respectively, with 18 bases between them. The CDR3 DNA reads as TGTGCCAGCAGGCCCAGTCTCCTTATCTGGCAGTTCTTC. Its translation: CASRPSLLIWQFF.

This chain connects TRBV7-6 to TRBJ2-5; D unclear. This CDR3 is 12 amino acids long. CDR1 is SGHVS and CDR2 is FNYEAQ in the germline V gene. V was shortened by 4 bases and J by 4 bases, with 7 bases between the two germline ends. As DNA, the CDR3 is TGTGCCAGCAGCTCGTACCGAGAGACCCAGTACTTC. It encodes CASSSYRETQYF.

Of note for this clonotype: Given a much more abundant clone one base away, this may be a read error. The chain couples TRBV7-3 to TRBJ2-1; TRBD2 matches at 9 bases. V trimming: 5 bases; J trimming: 7 bases; junction bases outside the gene matches: 12. Per the germline V gene, CDR1 is SGHTA and CDR2 is FQGTGA. This CDR3 spans 16 amino acids. CDR3 nucleotide sequence: TGTGCCAGCAGCCCCTGGTGGGTAGCGGGAGCTAATGAGCAGTTCTTC. Translated: CASSPWWVAGANEQFF.

This clonotype was found many times. The chain has TRBV20-1 and TRBJ2-1; 8 bases are shared with TRBD1. The V gene end was trimmed by 3 bases and the J gene end by 5 bases; junction bases not matched to a gene: 6. This CDR3 region has 14 residues. Germline-derived CDR1 and CDR2 are DFQATT and SNEGSKA (reference sequence). The CDR3 loop is CSARWDRNHNEQFF. In DNA, the CDR3 is TGCAGTGCTAGGTGGGACAGGAACCACAATGAGCAGTTCTTC.

The rearrangement uses TRBV18 and TRBJ1-5, with D unresolved. Per the germline V gene, CDR1 is KGHSH and CDR2 is LQKENI. V lost 1 base, J lost 5 bases, and 12 bases lay in between. CDR3 size: 15 residues. The CDR3 protein is CASSPQGKGYQPQHF. The CDR3, as DNA: TGTGCCAGCTCACCACAAGGTAAAGGGTATCAGCCCCAGCATTTT.

J is TRBJ2-2 and V is TRBV5-5, with TRBD2 matching over 12 bases. This CDR3 has 15 amino acids. V lost 4 bases, J lost 8 bases, and 6 bases stayed unmatched. From germline, CDR1 is SGHKS and CDR2 YYEKEE (reference sequence). Written as DNA, the CDR3 is TGTGCCAGCAGCGGACTAGCGGGGATAGGAGGGGAGCTGTTTTTT. Its protein product is CASSGLAGIGGELFF.

This clonotype was found a few times. At one end the junction does not follow the germline gene, possibly because of a read error. V is TRBV9 and J is TRBJ2-7; D is unclear. CDR1 SGDLS and CDR2 YYNGEE come from the germline V gene. This CDR3 region has 16 residues. CDR3 DNA sequence: TGTGCCCGCAGCGTAGCTGATGGATATCCCCTCTACGAGCAGTACTTC. Translated, it gives CARSVADGYPLYEQYF.

Ten or more counts support this clonotype. The chain carries TRBV13 and TRBJ2-7, with D possibly matching TRBD2 (6 bases). CDR1 and CDR2 (germline): PRHDT, FYEKMQ (reference sequence). The CDR3 totals 14 residues. Trimming stripped 5 bases from V and 6 bases from J, with 17 bases between. CDR3 in amino acids: CASSPGLSDAEQYF. The CDR3, as DNA: TGTGCCAGCAGCCCGGGACTCTCGGACGCCGAGCAGTACTTC.

The genes are TRBV7-3 and TRBJ1-5; 7 bases are shared with TRBD1. V was clipped by 3 bases and J by 7 bases; unmatched bases: 3. This CDR3 spans 13 amino acids. The germline CDR1 and CDR2 sequences are SGHTA and FQGTGA. The CDR3 region is CASSFQQGQPQHF. Written as DNA, the CDR3 is TGTGCCAGCAGCTTCCAACAGGGGCAGCCCCAGCATTTT.

This clonotype occurred many times. The rearrangement uses TRBV6-1 and TRBJ2-1, with TRBD1 identical over 9 bases. V was pared by 5 bases and J by 6 bases, with 8 bases of the junction left unmatched. From germline, CDR1 is MNHNS and CDR2 SASEGT. This CDR3 region has 15 residues. CDR3 region: CASSLRDREGNEQFF. CDR3 nucleotides: TGTGCCAGCAGTTTGCGGGACAGGGAGGGCAATGAGCAGTTCTTC.

The rearrangement links TRBV30 to TRBJ1-2, with 7 bases aligning to TRBD1. The germline V gene has CDR1 GTSNPN and CDR2 SVGIG (reference sequence). The CDR3 length is 12 residues. Unmatched junction bases numbered 5, after V lost 6 bases and J lost 4 bases. Here the CDR3 reads CACVQGSYGYTF. The DNA of the CDR3 is TGTGCCTGCGTACAGGGGTCCTATGGCTACACCTTC.

This clonotype was detected only a few times. The chain recombines TRBV7-9 with TRBJ2-1, with TRBD2 matching 12 bases. The CDR3 sequence is 16 residues long. Germline loops: CDR1 SEHNR, CDR2 FQNEAQ (reference sequence). The trim removed 5 bases at V and 5 bases at J, leaving 7 bases unmatched. The CDR3 here is CASSPLGLAGNNEQFF. The DNA for the CDR3 is TGTGCCAGCAGCCCCCTCGGACTAGCGGGGAACAATGAGCAGTTCTTC.

This clonotype was detected only a few times. The V call is TRBV6-1, the J call TRBJ2-7; D ambiguous. This CDR3 spans 13 amino acids. V was pared by 4 bases and J by 0 bases, with 7 bases between. Per germline, CDR1 MNHNS and CDR2 SASEGT. Here the CDR3 reads CASSAYHSYEQYF. As DNA, the CDR3 is TGTGCCAGCAGTGCCTACCACTCCTACGAGCAGTACTTC.

The chain combines TRBV27 with TRBJ2-1; tentative D call: TRBD2 (6 bases). CDR1 is MNHEY, CDR2 SMNVEV, per germline (reference sequence). V was trimmed by 3 bases and J by 5 bases, leaving 11 bases between them. This CDR3 has 14 residues. CDR3 DNA sequence: TGTGCCAGCAGTTTTTGGGGAGGTCACAATGAGCAGTTCTTC. It specifies CASSFWGGHNEQFF.

This chain connects TRBV18 to TRBJ2-1; D possibly corresponds to TRBD1 (6 bases). The germline V and J ends were trimmed by 2 bases and 5 bases, with 13 bases remaining between them. The length of the CDR3 is 15 residues. Germline loops: CDR1 KGHSH, CDR2 LQKENI. The CDR3 protein is CASSPSGAFDNEQFF. CDR3 nucleotide sequence: TGTGCCAGCTCACCATCAGGGGCGTTCGACAATGAGCAGTTCTTC.

The chain joins TRBV27 to TRBJ2-1; D ambiguous. The V end lost 5 bases, the J end lost 8 bases, and 16 bases lay between the germline ends. CDR1 is MNHEY, CDR2 SMNVEV, per germline (reference sequence). This CDR3 spans 14 amino acids. The CDR3 sequence is CASSLTGYWDEQFF. CDR3 nucleotide sequence: TGTGCCAGCAGTCTAACGGGCTACTGGGATGAGCAGTTCTTC.